The source of this T cell receptor (beta chain) is a study of radiotherapy plus CTLA-4 blockade in lung cancer. Study-level information: Objective responses arose in approximately 19% of patients, and about 32% experienced disease control. Whole-study findings and limits: Reports state that early shifts in blood T cell clones, with interferon-beta, best predicted response. Once radiotherapy plus ipilimumab had been given, TCR clones derived from tumor expanded in blood.

Chemo-refractory metastatic non-small-cell lung cancer patients received focal radiation with ipilimumab CTLA-4 blockade. CDR3 length equals 17 residues. CDR1 and CDR2 from the germline V gene are SGHNT and YYREEE (reference sequence). V lost 10 bases and J 2 bases, leaving 22 bases between the germline ends. This clone was counted a few times. Its specificity is not known. At the DNA level, this CDR3 is encoded by other sequences in the same sample as well. Produced via immunoSEQ multiplex PCR; TCRdb's table is partial and in-frame only. The sample records tens of thousands of clones, roughly 70% being singletons.

The chain is built from TRBV5-4 and TRBJ2-6; either TRBD1 or TRBD2 may supply D (7 bases each). The clonotype comes from a human donor with non-small cell lung cancer who had stable disease on radiotherapy plus ipilimumab. The source material was peripheral blood, sampled from a patient treated with radiotherapy plus ipilimumab. DNA of the CDR3: TGTGCCGGTACCCGGGGGGCAGGGGGGGCTGGGGCCAACGTCCTGACTTTC. This codes for CAGTRGAGGAGANVLTF. The entire variable domain, with the rest obtained from reference TRBV5-4 and TRBJ2-6, is as follows: ETGVTQSPTHLIKTRGQQVTLRCSSQSGHNTVSWYQQALGQGPQFIFQYYREEENGRGNFPPRFSGLQFPNYSSELNVNALELDDSALYLCAGTRGAGGAGANVLTFGAGSRLTVL.